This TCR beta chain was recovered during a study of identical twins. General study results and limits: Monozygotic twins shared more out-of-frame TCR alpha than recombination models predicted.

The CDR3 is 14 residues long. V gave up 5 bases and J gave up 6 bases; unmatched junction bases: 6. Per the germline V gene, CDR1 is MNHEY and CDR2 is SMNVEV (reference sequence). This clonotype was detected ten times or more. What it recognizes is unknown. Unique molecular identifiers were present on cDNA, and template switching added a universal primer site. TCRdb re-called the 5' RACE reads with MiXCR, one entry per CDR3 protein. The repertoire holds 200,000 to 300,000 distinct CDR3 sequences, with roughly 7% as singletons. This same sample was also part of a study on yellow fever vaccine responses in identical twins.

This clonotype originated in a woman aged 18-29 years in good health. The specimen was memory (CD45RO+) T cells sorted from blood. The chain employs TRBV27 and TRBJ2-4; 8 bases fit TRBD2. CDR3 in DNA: TGTGCCAGCAGTGGACGGGAGGGGGTAAACATTCAGTACTTC. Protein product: CASSGREGVNIQYF.